Below are 24 T cell receptor beta chains sequenced from a single sample in a study of blood T cells in healthy people across ages. PCR was performed a second time for 7 to 11 cycles using a sample-barcoded 5' primer and a J-beta primer mix. TCRdb fed the 5' RACE reads into MiXCR, producing one record per CDR3 protein. Altogether 630,000 or so distinct CDR3 sequences are present, 32% being singletons, with the ten largest covering approximately 15%. Sequencing was performed on blood. All receptors derive from a woman of 80 years or more in good health.

As regards this clonotype: A much larger clone lies a single base off, so this may be a read error. The gene calls are TRBV11-1 and TRBJ2-3; 7 bases are shared with TRBD1. Germline values: CDR1 SGHAT, CDR2 FQDESV (reference sequence). J lost 0 bases, V lost 8 bases, and 29 bases had no gene match. The CDR3 covers 22 residues. CDR3 coding DNA: TGTGCCAGCGGCTCGTCAAGCCAAGAAAGGGACAGACTGTGGGGTAGCACAGATACGCAGTATTTT. Its protein product is CASGSSSQERDRLWGSTDTQYF.

The table lists this clonotype with many counts. V and J are TRBV6-2 or TRBV6-3 and TRBJ1-5; D remains unclear. Deletions cut 5 bases from V and 4 bases from J, with 9 bases between. This CDR3 spans 13 amino acids. Germline V gives CDR1 MNHEY, CDR2 SVGEGT. CDR3 nucleotide sequence: TGTGCCAGCAGTGGTTCGTATAATCAGCCCCAGCATTTT. It codes for CASSGSYNQPQHF.

This clonotype occurred many times. An end of the junction differs from the germline gene, which may be a read error. The genes are TRBV7-7 and TRBJ2-5, with 7 bases matching TRBD2. Germline-derived CDR1 and CDR2 are SSHAT and FNYEAQ (reference sequence). This CDR3 is built from 15 residues. CDR3 in amino acids: CASSVGTTRGETQYF. The CDR3 nucleotides read TGTGCTAGCAGCGTGGGGACTACCCGGGGAGAGACCCAGTACTTC.

This clonotype was observed many times. The chain joins TRBV9 to TRBJ2-7, with D maybe TRBD1 (6 bases). Germline assignment: CDR1 SGDLS and CDR2 YYNGEE. V shed 2 bases and J shed 6 bases, with 18 bases lying between them. The CDR3 consists of 15 residues. CDR3 residues: CASSVLGGRQGEQYF. The CDR3, as DNA: TGTGCCAGCAGCGTTCTTGGGGGCCGCCAGGGCGAGCAGTACTTC.

On this clonotype: A much larger clone sits a single nucleotide away, making a read error possible. J is TRBJ2-7 and V is TRBV6-1; the D gene is possibly TRBD1 (6 bases). CDR3 length: 14 residues. V lost 6 bases, J lost 1 base, and 13 bases lay in between. Germline V gives CDR1 MNHNS, CDR2 SASEGT. In DNA form, the CDR3 reads TGTGCCAGCAGGGAACCCGACAGGTCCTACGAGCAGTACTTC. It codes for CASREPDRSYEQYF.

The rearrangement joins TRBV5-6 to TRBJ2-6; possibly TRBD1 for D (7 bases). V shed 0 bases and J shed 3 bases, with 16 bases lying between them. The length of the CDR3 is 18 residues. Germline V lookup: CDR1 SGHDT, CDR2 YYEEEE. The CDR3 here is CASSLAWRGQLGANVLTF. Here the CDR3 DNA reads TGTGCCAGCAGCTTGGCGTGGAGGGGACAGCTTGGGGCCAACGTCCTGACTTTC.

Ten or more counts support this clonotype. The chain links TRBV5-4 to TRBJ2-1; D is undetermined. Germline CDR1 and CDR2: SGHNT and YYREEE (reference sequence). The CDR3 loop spans 13 amino acids. The V and J ends lost 3 bases and 4 bases respectively, with 8 bases between them. The CDR3 DNA is TGTGCCAGCAGCTCGGACCTTTACAATGAGCAGTTCTTC. Its translation: CASSSDLYNEQFF.

The chain recombines TRBV11-2 with TRBJ2-3; TRBD2 agrees at 13 bases. This CDR3 has 23 residues. Germline V lookup: CDR1 SGHAT, CDR2 FQNNGV. Losses at the gene ends were 0 bases for V and 2 bases for J; bases not matched to a gene: 20. This chain's CDR3 is CASSLDRRSGAATSGGPTDTQYF. The DNA of the CDR3 is TGTGCCAGCAGCTTAGATCGCCGGTCGGGAGCCGCGACTAGCGGGGGGCCCACAGATACGCAGTATTTT.

Comment on this clonotype: A much larger clone sits a single nucleotide away, making a read error possible. V gene TRBV7-9 combines with J gene TRBJ1-6, with 8 bases fitting TRBD1. This CDR3 comprises 15 residues. The germline CDR1 and CDR2 sequences are SEHNR and FQNEAQ (reference sequence). The CDR3 spells CASSQQGVGNSPRHF. CDR3 DNA sequence: TGTGCCAGCAGCCAACAGGGGGTTGGGAATTCACCCCGCCACTTT.

Details on this clonotype: With a much larger clone just one base away, this may be a read error. This chain uses TRBV25-1 with TRBJ1-2, with 7 bases that match TRBD1. The junction had 14 bases not matched to a gene; V was cut back by 6 bases and J by 13 bases. The CDR3 contains 13 residues. The germline gives CDR1 MGHDK, CDR2 SYGVNS. CDR3 protein: CASRDPVRGRGTF. The DNA for the CDR3 is TGTGCCAGCAGGGACCCCGTGAGGGGGCGAGGCACCTTC.

This clonotype was observed at least ten times. The J gene is TRBJ2-5, the V gene TRBV28, with 11 bases that match TRBD1. The V segment lost 6 bases and the J segment 4 bases; nucleotides outside the gene matches: 10. The V gene's germline CDR1 is MDHEN and CDR2 SYDVKM. The CDR3 is 16 amino acids. The DNA for the CDR3 is TGTGCCAGCAGCTCCGGACAGGGGGCAAGGAGAGAGACCCAGTACTTC. Encoded protein: CASSSGQGARRETQYF.

Many counts were recorded for this clonotype. The chain couples TRBV5-1 to TRBJ2-7; D tentatively reads TRBD1 or TRBD2 (7 bases each). V lost 0 bases to trimming and J lost 3 bases, with 13 bases between them. The germline V gene encodes CDR1 SGHRS and CDR2 YFSETQ. There are 15 residues in the CDR3. The CDR3 sequence: CASSLEARGGYEQYF. The CDR3 DNA sequence: TGCGCCAGCAGCTTGGAGGCCAGGGGGGGCTACGAGCAGTACTTC.

The chain has TRBV5-6 and TRBJ2-6, with 8 bases identical to TRBD1. Germline trimming cut 1 base from V and 0 bases from J; bases unmatched to any gene: 6. The germline gives CDR1 SGHDT, CDR2 YYEEEE. The CDR3 has 18 amino acids. The CDR3 protein is CASSLRQGRYSGANVLTF. As DNA, the CDR3 is TGTGCCAGCAGCTTGAGACAGGGGCGTTACTCTGGGGCCAACGTCCTGACTTTC.

The table lists this clonotype with many counts. V and J are TRBV9 and TRBJ1-1; 7 bases align to TRBD1. Germline V gene data show CDR1 as SGDLS and CDR2 as YYNGEE. After removal of 0 bases from V and 9 bases from J, the junction contained 11 bases not matched to a gene. The CDR3 spans 15 residues. The CDR3 nucleotides are TGTGCCAGCAGCGTAGGCCACAGGGGTGAAGTACAAGCTTTCTTT. Its protein is CASSVGHRGEVQAFF.

The chain joins TRBV6-1 to TRBJ1-1, with D unresolved. Looked up from germline, CDR1 is MNHNS and CDR2 is SASEGT. Trimming shortened V by 1 base and J by 12 bases, and 9 bases separated the two germline ends. This CDR3 is 11 amino acids long. DNA for the CDR3: TGTGCCAGCAGTGAAGTTCAATGGTCTTTCTTT. The encoded protein is CASSEVQWSFF.

The table lists this clonotype with a few counts. This chain links TRBV18 with TRBJ2-1; D may be TRBD1 or TRBD2 (5 bases each). Trimming cost V 3 bases and J 1 base, with 16 bases left between them. This CDR3 is built from 17 residues. Germline CDR1 is KGHSH and CDR2 is LQKENI. The CDR3 protein is CASSPRQDGASYNEQFF. Written as DNA, the CDR3 is TGTGCCAGCTCACCGAGGCAGGACGGGGCTTCCTACAATGAGCAGTTCTTC.

This clonotype showed up many times. The V call is TRBV7-2, the J call TRBJ2-4; TRBD1 is a possible D gene (6 bases). This CDR3 spans 16 amino acids. Trimming cost V 0 bases and J 6 bases, with 15 bases left between them. CDR1 and CDR2 from the germline V gene are SGHTA and FQGNSA. The CDR3 bases are TGTGCCAGCAGCTTAGCGGCGGCAGGGGATACAAACATTCAGTACTTC. It encodes CASSLAAAGDTNIQYF. The entire variable domain, with the rest obtained from reference TRBV7-2 and TRBJ2-4, is as follows: GAGVSQSPSNKVTEKGKDVELRCDPISGHTALYWYRQSLGQGLEFLIYFQGNSAPDKSGLPSDRFSAERTGGSVSTLTIQRTQQEDSAVYLCASSLAAAGDTNIQYFGAGTRLSVL.

The rearrangement joins TRBV5-5 to TRBJ2-6; possibly TRBD1 for D (6 bases). Trimming removed 0 bases at V and 0 bases at J, with 10 bases between. Germline CDR1 SGHKS, CDR2 YYEKEE (reference sequence). The CDR3 loop spans 17 amino acids. The chain's CDR3 is CASSLGTGNSGANVLTF. In nucleotides, the CDR3 is TGTGCCAGCAGCTTGGGAACAGGGAACTCTGGGGCCAACGTCCTGACTTTC.

This clonotype was counted many times. The CDR3 DNA is TGCAGTGCTAGACGGCAGCAGGGGGCTTGGACCCAGTACTTC. It is translated as CSARRQQGAWTQYF. The J gene is TRBJ2-5, the V gene TRBV20-1, with 8 bases that match TRBD1. Germline V gene sequence: CDR1 DFQATT, CDR2 SNEGSKA (reference sequence). The trim removed 2 bases at V and 7 bases at J, leaving 9 bases unmatched. The CDR3 runs to 14 residues.

This rearrangement joins TRBV7-9 to TRBJ2-1, with 7 bases fitting TRBD2. From germline, CDR1 is SEHNR and CDR2 FQNEAQ (reference sequence). CDR3 length: 12 amino acids. The ends lost 3 bases at V and 9 bases at J; junction bases unmatched: 2. The CDR3: CASSFAGVEQFF. The CDR3 DNA is TGTGCCAGCAGCTTCGCGGGGGTTGAGCAGTTCTTC.

As to this clonotype: Since a much larger clone is just one base distant, this may be a read error. J is TRBJ1-1 and V is TRBV5-1; D is uncertain. The CDR3 has 15 amino acids. Germline CDR1 and CDR2: SGHRS and YFSETQ. The CDR3 sequence is CAGSRGITSSTEAFF. The CDR3 DNA reads as TGCGCCGGCAGCAGAGGAATTACAAGTAGCACTGAAGCTTTCTTT.

The V and J genes are TRBV29-1 and TRBJ2-7; D is unclear. The V end lost 4 bases, the J end lost 1 base, and 8 bases lay between the germline ends. CDR3 length: 12 amino acids. CDR1 and CDR2 (germline): SQVTM, ANQGSEA. The CDR3 loop is CSVGVNSYEQYF. DNA of the CDR3: TGCAGCGTTGGTGTCAATTCCTACGAGCAGTACTTC.

With respect to this clonotype: Since a much larger clone is just one base distant, this may be a read error. This chain connects TRBV5-6 to TRBJ2-7; TRBD1 or TRBD2 may be the D gene (5 bases each). CDR3 length: 15 residues. Per the germline V gene, CDR1 is SGHDT and CDR2 is YYEEEE. With 6 bases removed from V and 4 bases from J, the gap between germline ends came to 20 bases. The CDR3 reads CASNFFSGTQYEQYF. The CDR3 DNA follows: TGTGCCAGCAACTTTTTTTCCGGGACGCAGTACGAGCAGTACTTC.

The chain links TRBV9 to TRBJ1-1, with no clear D. The CDR3 sequence is 12 residues long. V lost 7 bases and J lost 1, with 8 bases in between. Germline V gives CDR1 SGDLS, CDR2 YYNGEE. Here the CDR3 reads CASGRTNTEAFF. For the CDR3, the DNA is TGTGCCAGCGGCAGGACGAACACTGAAGCTTTCTTT.